This TCR beta chain was recovered during a study of molecular identifiers for immune sequencing clone quantification. About this clonotype itself: Its antigen is as yet unknown.

Study-wide points: Even with some 920,000 naive cells present, spiked Jurkat TCR RNA from one cell was reportedly detectable. Sizes of highly expanded clones could be underestimated through identical TCRs sharing a barcode.

Using its own MiXCR run on the PCR reads, TCRdb lists one record per CDR3 protein. Of over 100,000 distinct CDR3 sequences in the sample, 30% to 35% are singletons; the top ten hold about 9.1%. Trimming removed 3 bases at V and 4 bases at J, with 14 bases between. Germline V gene data show CDR1 as MGHDK and CDR2 as SYGVNS. The CDR3 is 15 residues long. Source material for naive CD8 libraries was roughly 19,000 to 1,000,000 sorted cells, with 10%, 30% or 50% RNA. Isolation of naive CD8 T cells was achieved by sorting on a CD8+CD4-CCR7+CD45RA+ phenotype. Sequencing was done on a sample of naive CD8+ T cells from blood, with Jurkat cell RNA spiked in. The subset here: FACS-sorted CD8+CD4-CCR7+CD45RA+ naive T cells. The gene calls are TRBV25-1 and TRBJ2-3; no reliable D call. The sequence was obtained from a human donor in good health. Some libraries in this study had Jurkat cell RNA spiked in. The CDR3 reads CASSEDPPGPDTQYF. The CDR3 bases are TGTGCCAGCAGTGAGGACCCCCCCGGGCCAGATACGCAGTATTTT. Full variable domain (rest looked up from reference TRBV25-1 and TRBJ2-3): EADIYQTPRYLVIGTGKKITLECSQTMGHDKMYWYQQDPGMELHLIHYSYGVNSTEKGDLSSESTVSRIRTEHFPLTLESARPSHTSQYLCASSEDPPGPDTQYFGPGTRLTVL.